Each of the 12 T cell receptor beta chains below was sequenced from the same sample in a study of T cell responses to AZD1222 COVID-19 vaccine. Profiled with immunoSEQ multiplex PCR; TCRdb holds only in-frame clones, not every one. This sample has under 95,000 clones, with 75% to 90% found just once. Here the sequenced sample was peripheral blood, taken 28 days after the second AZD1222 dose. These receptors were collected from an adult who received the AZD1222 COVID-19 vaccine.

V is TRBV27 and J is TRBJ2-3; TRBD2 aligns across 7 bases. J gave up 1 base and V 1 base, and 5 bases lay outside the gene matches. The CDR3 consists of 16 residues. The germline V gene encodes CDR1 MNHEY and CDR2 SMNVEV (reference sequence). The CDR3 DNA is TGTGCCAGCAGTTTATGGGCGGGGGTGGGCACAGATACGCAGTATTTT. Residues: CASSLWAGVGTDTQYF.

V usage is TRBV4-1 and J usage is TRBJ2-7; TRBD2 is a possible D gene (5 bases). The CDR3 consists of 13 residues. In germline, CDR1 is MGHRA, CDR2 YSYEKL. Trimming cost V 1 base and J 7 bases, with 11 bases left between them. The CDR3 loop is CASSQGETLEQYF. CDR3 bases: TGCGCCAGCAGCCAAGGGGAGACCCTAGAGCAGTACTTC.

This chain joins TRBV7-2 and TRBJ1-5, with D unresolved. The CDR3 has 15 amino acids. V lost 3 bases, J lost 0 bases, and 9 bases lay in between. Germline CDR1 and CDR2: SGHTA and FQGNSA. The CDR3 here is CASSLAENSNQPQHF. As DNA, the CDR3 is TGTGCCAGCAGCTTGGCAGAGAATAGCAATCAGCCCCAGCATTTT.

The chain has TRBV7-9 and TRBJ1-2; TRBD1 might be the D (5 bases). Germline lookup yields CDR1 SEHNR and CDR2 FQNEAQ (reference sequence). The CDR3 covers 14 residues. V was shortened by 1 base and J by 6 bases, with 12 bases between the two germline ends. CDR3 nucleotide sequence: TGTGCCAGCAGCTTAGAAGGGGCCTGGGATGGCTACACCTTC. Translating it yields CASSLEGAWDGYTF.

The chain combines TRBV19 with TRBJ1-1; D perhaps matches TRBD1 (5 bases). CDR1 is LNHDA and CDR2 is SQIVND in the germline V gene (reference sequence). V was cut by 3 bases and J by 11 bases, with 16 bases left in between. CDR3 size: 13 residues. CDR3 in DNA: TGTGCCAGTAGTATCAGTCCCCAGGGTGGGGCTTTCTTT. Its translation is CASSISPQGGAFF.

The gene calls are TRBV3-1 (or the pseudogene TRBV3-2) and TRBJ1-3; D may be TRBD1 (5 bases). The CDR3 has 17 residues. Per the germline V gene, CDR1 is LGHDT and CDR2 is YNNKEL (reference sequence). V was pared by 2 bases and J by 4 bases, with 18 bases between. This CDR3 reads CASSQFGRRGYGNTIYF. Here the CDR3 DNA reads TGTGCCAGCAGCCAATTTGGGCGCCGGGGGTACGGAAACACCATATATTTT.

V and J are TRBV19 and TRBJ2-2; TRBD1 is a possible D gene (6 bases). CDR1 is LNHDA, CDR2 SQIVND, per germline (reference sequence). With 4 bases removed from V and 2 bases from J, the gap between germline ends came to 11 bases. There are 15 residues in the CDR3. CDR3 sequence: CASSTPGQNTGELFF. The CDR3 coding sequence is TGTGCCAGTAGTACTCCGGGACAAAACACCGGGGAGCTGTTTTTT.

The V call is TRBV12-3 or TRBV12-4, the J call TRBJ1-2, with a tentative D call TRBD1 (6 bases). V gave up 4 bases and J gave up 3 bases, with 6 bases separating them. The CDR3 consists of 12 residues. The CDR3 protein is CASSYRDYGYTF. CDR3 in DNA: TGTGCCAGCAGTTACAGGGACTATGGCTACACCTTC.

The CDR3 coding sequence is TGTGCCAGCGGTATGGGGCGAAGAAACACCATATATTTT. It specifies CASGMGRRNTIYF. The genes are TRBV2 and TRBJ1-3; D is possibly TRBD1 (5 bases). Germline assignment: CDR1 SNHLY and CDR2 FYNNEI. The V gene lost 8 bases and the J gene lost 5 bases, with 13 bases spanning the gap. The CDR3 has 13 residues. The variable domain in full, completed from reference TRBV2 and TRBJ1-3, reads EPEVTQTPSHQVTQMGQEVILRCVPISNHLYFYWYRQILGQKVEFLVSFYNNEISEKSEIFDDQFSVERPDGSNFTLKIRSTKLEDSAMYFCASGMGRRNTIYFGEGSWLTVV.

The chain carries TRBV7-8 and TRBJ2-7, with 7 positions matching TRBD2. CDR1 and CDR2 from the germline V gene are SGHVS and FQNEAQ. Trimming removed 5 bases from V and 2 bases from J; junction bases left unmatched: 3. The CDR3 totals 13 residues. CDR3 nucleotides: TGTGCCAGCAGCCGGGGGGTTACCTACGAGCAGTACTTC. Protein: CASSRGVTYEQYF.

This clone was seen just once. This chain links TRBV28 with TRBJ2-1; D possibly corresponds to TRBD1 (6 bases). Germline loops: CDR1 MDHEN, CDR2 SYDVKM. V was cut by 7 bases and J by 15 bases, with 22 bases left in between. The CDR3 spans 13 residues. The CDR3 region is CASTSGQFTRWFF. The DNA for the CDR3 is TGTGCCAGCACCTCTGGACAGTTTACAAGGTGGTTCTTC.

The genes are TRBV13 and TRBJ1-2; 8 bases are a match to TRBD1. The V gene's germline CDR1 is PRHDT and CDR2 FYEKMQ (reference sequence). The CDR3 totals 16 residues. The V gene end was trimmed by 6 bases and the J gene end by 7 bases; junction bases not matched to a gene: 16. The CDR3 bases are TGTGCCAGCAGACAATCAGGACAGGGTGGCAGGAGTGGCTACACCTTC. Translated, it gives CASRQSGQGGRSGYTF.